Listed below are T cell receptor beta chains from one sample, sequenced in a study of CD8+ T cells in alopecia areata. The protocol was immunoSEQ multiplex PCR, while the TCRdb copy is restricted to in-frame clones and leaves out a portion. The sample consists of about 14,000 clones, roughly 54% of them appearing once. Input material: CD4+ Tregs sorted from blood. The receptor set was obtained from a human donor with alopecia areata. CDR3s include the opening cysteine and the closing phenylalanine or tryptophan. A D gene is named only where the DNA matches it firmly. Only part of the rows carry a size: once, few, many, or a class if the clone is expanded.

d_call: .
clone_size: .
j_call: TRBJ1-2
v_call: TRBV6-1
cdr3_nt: TGTGCCAGCAGTCGGACTGAGGGCATCTATGGCTACACCTTC
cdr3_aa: CASSRTEGIYGYTF

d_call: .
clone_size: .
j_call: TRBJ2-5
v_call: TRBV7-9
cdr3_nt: TGTGCCAGCAGCCCACCGCTTTGGGGGGGCGGAGAGACCCAGTACTTC
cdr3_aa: CASSPPLWGGGETQYF

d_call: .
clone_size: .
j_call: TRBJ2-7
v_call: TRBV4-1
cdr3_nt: TGCGCCAGCAGCCAAGATTCGTTCTACGAGCAATACTTC
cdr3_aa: CASSQDSFYEQYF

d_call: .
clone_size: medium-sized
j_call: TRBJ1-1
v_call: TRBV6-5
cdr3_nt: TGTGCCAGCAGTCAGGGACGTATGAACACTGAAGCTTTCTTT
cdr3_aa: CASSQGRMNTEAFF

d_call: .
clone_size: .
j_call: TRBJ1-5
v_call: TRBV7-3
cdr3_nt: TGTGCCAGCAGCTTAATGGAGGGTCGCCCCCAGCATTTT
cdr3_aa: CASSLMEGRPQHF

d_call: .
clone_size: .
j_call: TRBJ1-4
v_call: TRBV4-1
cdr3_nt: TGCGCCAGCAGCCACGGCGAACAGGTCCCTAATGAAAAACTGTTTTTT
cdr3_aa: CASSHGEQVPNEKLFF

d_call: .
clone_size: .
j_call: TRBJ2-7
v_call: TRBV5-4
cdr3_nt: TGTGCCAGCAGCTTGGGGCCCGGGAGTCCTTACGAGCAGTACTTC
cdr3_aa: CASSLGPGSPYEQYF

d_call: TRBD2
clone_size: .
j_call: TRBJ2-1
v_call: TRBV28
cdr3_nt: TGTGCCAGCACAAGACTAGCGGGGTACAATGAGCAGTTCTTC
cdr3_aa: CASTRLAGYNEQFF

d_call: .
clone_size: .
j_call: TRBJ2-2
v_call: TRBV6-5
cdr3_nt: TGTGCCAGCCGGGAGCCGACAGGTTTGGGCGGGGAGCTGTTTTTT
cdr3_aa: CASREPTGLGGELFF

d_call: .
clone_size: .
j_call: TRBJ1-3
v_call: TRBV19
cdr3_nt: TGTGCCAGTAGTATTGGAGGGTTTGCTGGAAACACCATATATTTT
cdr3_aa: CASSIGGFAGNTIYF

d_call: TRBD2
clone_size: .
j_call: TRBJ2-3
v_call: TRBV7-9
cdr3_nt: TGTGCCAGCAGCCCCGGCCTACTAGCGGGAGGTGCCACAGATACGCAGTATTTT
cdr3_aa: CASSPGLLAGGATDTQYF

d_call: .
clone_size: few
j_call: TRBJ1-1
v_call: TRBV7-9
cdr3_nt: TGTGCCAGCAGCTCGGGACGGTGGGAAGCTTTCTTT
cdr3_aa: CASSSGRWEAFF

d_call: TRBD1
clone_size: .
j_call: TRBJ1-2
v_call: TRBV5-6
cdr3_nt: TGTGCCAGCAGCTTCCCCCAGGGGGCGTCTGGCTACACCTTC
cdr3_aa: CASSFPQGASGYTF

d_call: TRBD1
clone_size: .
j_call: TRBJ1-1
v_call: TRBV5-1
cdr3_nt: TGCGCCAGCAGCTACCGACAGGGCGTGAACACTGAAGCTTTCTTT
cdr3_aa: CASSYRQGVNTEAFF

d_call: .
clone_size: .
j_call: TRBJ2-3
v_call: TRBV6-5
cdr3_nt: TGTGCCAGCAGTTCGATTACGCAGTATTTT
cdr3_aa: CASSSITQYF

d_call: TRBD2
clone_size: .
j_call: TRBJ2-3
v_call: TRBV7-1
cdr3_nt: TGTGCCAGCAGCTTATCTCTGAATCCCGGCGGGAGACTGGATACGCAGTATTTT
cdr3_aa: CASSLSLNPGGRLDTQYF

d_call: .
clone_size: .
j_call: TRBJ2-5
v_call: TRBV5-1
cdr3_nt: TGCGCCAGCAGCTTGGCGACTGCGTACCAAGAGACCCAGTACTTC
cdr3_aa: CASSLATAYQETQYF

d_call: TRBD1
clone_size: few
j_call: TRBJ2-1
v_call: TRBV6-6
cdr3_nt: TGTGCCAGCAGTGACTCAGGGGGCTACTACTACAATGAGCAGTTCTTC
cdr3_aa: CASSDSGGYYYNEQFF

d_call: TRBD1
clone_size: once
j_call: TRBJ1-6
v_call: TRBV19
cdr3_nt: TGTGCCAGTAGTAGACTTACAGGGGGTTCACCCCTCCACTTT
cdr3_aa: CASSRLTGGSPLHF

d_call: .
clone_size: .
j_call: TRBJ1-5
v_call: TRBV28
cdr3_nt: TGTGCCAGCAGCCTAACAGGGAAGGGTGTCCAGCCCCAGCATTTT
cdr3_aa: CASSLTGKGVQPQHF

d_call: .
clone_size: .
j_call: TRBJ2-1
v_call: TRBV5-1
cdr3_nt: TGCGCCAGCAGCTTCGAAATACTAACCTACAATGAGCAGTTCTTC
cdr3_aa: CASSFEILTYNEQFF

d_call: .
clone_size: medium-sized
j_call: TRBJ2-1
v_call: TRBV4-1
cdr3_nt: TGCGCCAGCAGCCAAGTTACCCGGGGGGCGAACAATGAGCAGTTCTTC
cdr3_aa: CASSQVTRGANNEQFF

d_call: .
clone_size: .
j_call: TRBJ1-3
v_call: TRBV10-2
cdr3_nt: TGCGCCAGCAGTGAGGGCTTTTGGAGGGCTGGAAACACCATATATTTT
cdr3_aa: CASSEGFWRAGNTIYF

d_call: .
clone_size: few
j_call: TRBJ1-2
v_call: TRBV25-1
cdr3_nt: TGTGCCAGCAGTCCTCCGACAGGCTTAGGCTATGGCTACACCTTC
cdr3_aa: CASSPPTGLGYGYTF

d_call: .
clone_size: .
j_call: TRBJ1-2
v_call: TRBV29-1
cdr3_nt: TGCAGCTACACGCCCTGGGGAGGGTCTCATAGCCATTCTATAAGATTCTTC
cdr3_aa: CSYTPWGGSHSHSIRFF

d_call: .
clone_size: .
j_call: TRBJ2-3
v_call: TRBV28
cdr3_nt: TGTGCCAGCAGTCATCAAGATACGCAGTATTTT
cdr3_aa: CASSHQDTQYF

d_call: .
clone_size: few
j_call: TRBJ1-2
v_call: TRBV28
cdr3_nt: TGTGCCAGCAGCCCTGGGGGGGGCCTGGATGGCTACACCTTC
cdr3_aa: CASSPGGGLDGYTF

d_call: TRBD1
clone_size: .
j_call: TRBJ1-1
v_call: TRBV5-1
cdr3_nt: TGCGCCAGCAGCCCGGACAGGACTGAAGCTTTCTTT
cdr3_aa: CASSPDRTEAFF

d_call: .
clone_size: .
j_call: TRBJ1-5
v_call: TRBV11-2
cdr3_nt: TGTGCCAGCAGCTCCAGTGGGGGGTCTCAGCCCCAGCATTTT
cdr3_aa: CASSSSGGSQPQHF

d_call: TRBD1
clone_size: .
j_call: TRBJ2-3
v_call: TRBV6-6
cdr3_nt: TGTGCCAGCGCGGGACAGGGCACAGATACGCAGTATTTT
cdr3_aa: CASAGQGTDTQYF

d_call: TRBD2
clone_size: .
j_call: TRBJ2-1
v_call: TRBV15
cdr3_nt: TGTGCCACCAGCTCCCCGGCGGGAGAAGGTGAGCAGTTCTTC
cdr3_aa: CATSSPAGEGEQFF

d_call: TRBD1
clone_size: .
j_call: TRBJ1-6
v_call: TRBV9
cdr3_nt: TGTGCCAGCAGCTTAACCGGGACAGGGATTTCACCCCTCCACTTT
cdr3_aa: CASSLTGTGISPLHF

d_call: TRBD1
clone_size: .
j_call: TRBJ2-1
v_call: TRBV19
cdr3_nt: TGTGCCAGTAGTTGGACAGGAGGATCCTACAATGAGCAGTTCTTC
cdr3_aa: CASSWTGGSYNEQFF

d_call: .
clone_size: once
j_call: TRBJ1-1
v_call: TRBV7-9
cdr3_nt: TGTGCCAGCAGCTTAGCAGGGAACACTGAAGCTTTCTTT
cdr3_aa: CASSLAGNTEAFF

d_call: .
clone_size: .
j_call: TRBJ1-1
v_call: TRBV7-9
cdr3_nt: TGTGCCAGCAGCTTACGGGATGGGGACACTGAAGCTTTCTTT
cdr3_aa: CASSLRDGDTEAFF

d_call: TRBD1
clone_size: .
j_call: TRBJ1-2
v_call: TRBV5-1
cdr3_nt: TGCGCCAGCAGCTTGACAACAGGGGGCAGCTATGGCTACACCTTC
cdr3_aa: CASSLTTGGSYGYTF

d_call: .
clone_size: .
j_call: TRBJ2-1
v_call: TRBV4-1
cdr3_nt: TGCGCCAGCAGCCAAGGCGGCTCGGGGCGCAATGAGCAGTTCTTC
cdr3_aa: CASSQGGSGRNEQFF

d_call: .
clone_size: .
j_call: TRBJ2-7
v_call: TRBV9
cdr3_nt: TGTGCCAGCAGCGCGAGAGCGGATCCCTTATACGAGCAGTACTTC
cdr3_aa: CASSARADPLYEQYF

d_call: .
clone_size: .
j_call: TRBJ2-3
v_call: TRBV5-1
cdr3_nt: TGCGCCAGCAGCTTGAGCGTACCCACAGATACGCAGTATTTT
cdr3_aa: CASSLSVPTDTQYF

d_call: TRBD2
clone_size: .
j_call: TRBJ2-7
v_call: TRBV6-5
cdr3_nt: TGTGCCAGCAGTAACGGACTAGCGGGCTCCTACGGGCAGTACTTC
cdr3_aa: CASSNGLAGSYGQYF

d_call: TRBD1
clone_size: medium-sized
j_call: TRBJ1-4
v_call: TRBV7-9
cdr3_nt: TGTGCCAGCAGCTTAACGGGACAGGGATGGGAAAAACTGTTTTTT
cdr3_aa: CASSLTGQGWEKLFF

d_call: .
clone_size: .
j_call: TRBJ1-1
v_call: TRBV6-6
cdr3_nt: TGTGCCAGCAGCTACAGGTTTGCTTTCTTT
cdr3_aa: CASSYRFAFF

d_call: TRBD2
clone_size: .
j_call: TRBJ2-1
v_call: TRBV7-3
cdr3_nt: TGTGCCAGCAGCTCTACTAGCGGTAGAGGCAATGAGCAGTTCTTC
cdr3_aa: CASSSTSGRGNEQFF

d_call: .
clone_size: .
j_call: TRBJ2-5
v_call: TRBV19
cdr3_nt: TGTGCCAGCAATACAGGGAAGTTTGTAGAGACCCAGTACTTC
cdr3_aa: CASNTGKFVETQYF

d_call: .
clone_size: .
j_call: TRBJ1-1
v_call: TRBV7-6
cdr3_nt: TGTGCCAGCAGCTCCTCGCCGGGGCTTAGGGGCACTGAAGCTTTCTTT
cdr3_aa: CASSSSPGLRGTEAFF

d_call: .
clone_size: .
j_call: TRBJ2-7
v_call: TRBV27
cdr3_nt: TGTGCCAGCAGAAGTGGGATCCACGAGCAGTACTTC
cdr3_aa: CASRSGIHEQYF

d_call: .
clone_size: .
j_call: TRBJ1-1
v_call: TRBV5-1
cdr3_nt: TGCGCCAGCAGCTGGGCGCCGGGCTCGGGCACTGAAGCTTTCTTT
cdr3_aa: CASSWAPGSGTEAFF

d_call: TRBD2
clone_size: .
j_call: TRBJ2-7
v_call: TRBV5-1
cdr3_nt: TGCGCCAGCAGCTTGGGTAGTCTCAGCGGGAAATCCTACGAGCAGTACTTC
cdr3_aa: CASSLGSLSGKSYEQYF

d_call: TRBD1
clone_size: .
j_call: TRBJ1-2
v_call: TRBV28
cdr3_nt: TGTGCCAGCACCCCAGACAGGGTAGATCACTATGGCTACACCTTC
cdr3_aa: CASTPDRVDHYGYTF

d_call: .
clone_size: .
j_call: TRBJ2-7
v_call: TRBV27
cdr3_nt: TGTGCCAGCAGTCGATTTGGGCCTTTGTACGAGCAGTACTTC
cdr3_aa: CASSRFGPLYEQYF

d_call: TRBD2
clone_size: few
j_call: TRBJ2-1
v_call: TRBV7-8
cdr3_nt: TGTGCCAGCAGCTTAGGTCCCCCACTAGCGCGTACGTTGGATGAGCAGTTCTTC
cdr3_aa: CASSLGPPLARTLDEQFF

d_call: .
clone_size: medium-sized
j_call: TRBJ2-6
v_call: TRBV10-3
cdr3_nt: TGTGCCATCAGTCCCTTACGACAGAGTGGGGCCAACGTCCTGACTTTC
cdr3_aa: CAISPLRQSGANVLTF

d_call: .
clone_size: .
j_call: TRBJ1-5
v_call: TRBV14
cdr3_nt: TGTGCCAGCAGCCACAGGGGTAATCAGCCCCAGCATTTT
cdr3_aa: CASSHRGNQPQHF